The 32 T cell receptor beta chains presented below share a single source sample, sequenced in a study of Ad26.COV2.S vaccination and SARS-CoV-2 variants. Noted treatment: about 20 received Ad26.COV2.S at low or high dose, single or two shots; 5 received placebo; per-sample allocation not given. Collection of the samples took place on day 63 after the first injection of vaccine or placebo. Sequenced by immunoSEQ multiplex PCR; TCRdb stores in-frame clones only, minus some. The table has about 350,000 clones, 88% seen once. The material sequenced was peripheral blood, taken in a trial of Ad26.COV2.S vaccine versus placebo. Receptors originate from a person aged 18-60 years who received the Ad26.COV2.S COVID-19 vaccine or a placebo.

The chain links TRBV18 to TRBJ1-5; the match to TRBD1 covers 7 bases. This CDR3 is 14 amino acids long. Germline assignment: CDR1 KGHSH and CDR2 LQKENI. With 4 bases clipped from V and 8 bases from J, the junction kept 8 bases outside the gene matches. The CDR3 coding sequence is TGTGCCAGCTCACGCGACAGGGTGGCGGAGCCCCAGCATTTT. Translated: CASSRDRVAEPQHF.

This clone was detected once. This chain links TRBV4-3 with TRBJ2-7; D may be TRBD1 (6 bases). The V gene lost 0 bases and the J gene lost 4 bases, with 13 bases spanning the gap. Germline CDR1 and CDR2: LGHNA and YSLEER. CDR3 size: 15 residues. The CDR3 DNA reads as TGCGCCAGCAGCCAAGATTCCCCAGGGGCATACGAGCAGTACTTC. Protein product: CASSQDSPGAYEQYF.

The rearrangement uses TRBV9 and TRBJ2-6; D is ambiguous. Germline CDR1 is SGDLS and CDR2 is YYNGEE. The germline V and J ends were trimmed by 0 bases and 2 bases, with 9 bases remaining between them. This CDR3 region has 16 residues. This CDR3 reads CASSVEVRPGANVLTF. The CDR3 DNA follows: TGTGCCAGCAGCGTAGAGGTGAGGCCTGGGGCCAACGTCCTGACTTTC.

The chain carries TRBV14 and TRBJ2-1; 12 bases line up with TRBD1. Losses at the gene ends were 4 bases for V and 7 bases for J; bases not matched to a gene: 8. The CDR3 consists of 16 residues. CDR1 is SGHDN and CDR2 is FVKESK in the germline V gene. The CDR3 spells CASSPIGTGGWNEQFF. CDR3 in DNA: TGTGCCAGCAGCCCAATAGGGACAGGGGGCTGGAATGAGCAGTTCTTC.

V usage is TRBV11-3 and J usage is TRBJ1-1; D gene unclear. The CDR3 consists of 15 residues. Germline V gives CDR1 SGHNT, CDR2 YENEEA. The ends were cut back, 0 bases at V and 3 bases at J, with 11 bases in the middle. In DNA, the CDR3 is TGTGCCAGCAGCTTAGACCCTGGGTCGGACACTGAAGCTTTCTTT. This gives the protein CASSLDPGSDTEAFF.

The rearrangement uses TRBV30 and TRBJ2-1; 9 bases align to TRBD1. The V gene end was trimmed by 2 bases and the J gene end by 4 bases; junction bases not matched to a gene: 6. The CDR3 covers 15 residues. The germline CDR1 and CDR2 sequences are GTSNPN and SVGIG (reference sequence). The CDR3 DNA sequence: TGTGCCTGGAGTAAGTCGGGACAGGGATACAATGAGCAGTTCTTC. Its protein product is CAWSKSGQGYNEQFF.

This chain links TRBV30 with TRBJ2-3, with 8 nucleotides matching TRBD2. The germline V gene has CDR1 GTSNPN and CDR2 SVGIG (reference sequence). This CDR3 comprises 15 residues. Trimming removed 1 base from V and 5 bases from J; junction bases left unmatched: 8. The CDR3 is CAWSGVAGRVDTQYF. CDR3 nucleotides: TGTGCCTGGAGTGGGGTAGCGGGGAGGGTAGATACGCAGTATTTT.

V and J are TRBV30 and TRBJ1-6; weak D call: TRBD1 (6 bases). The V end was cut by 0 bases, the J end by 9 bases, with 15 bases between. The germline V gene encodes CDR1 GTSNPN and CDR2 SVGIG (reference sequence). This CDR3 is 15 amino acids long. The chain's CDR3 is CAWSVLAGAGSPLHF. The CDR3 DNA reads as TGTGCCTGGAGTGTACTAGCAGGGGCCGGTTCACCCCTCCACTTT.

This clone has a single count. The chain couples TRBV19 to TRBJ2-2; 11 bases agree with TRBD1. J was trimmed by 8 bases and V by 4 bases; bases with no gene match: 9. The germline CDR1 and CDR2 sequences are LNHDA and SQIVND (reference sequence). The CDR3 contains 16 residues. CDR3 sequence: CASSSGQGAFSGELFF. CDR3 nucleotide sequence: TGTGCCAGTAGTAGCGGACAGGGGGCGTTTTCTGGGGAGCTGTTTTTT.

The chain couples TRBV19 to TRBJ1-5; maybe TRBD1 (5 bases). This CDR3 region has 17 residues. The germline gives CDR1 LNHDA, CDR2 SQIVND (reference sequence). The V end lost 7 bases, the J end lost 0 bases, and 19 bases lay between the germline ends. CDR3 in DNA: TGTGCCAGTAATGGGGGATCTTCACCTAATAGCAATCAGCCCCAGCATTTT. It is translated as CASNGGSSPNSNQPQHF.

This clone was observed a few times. For the CDR3, the DNA is TGTGCCTGGACCGCAGATTTTTCACCCCTCCACTTT. It encodes CAWTADFSPLHF. The V call is TRBV30, the J call TRBJ1-6; D not resolved. The CDR3 is 12 residues long. V was pared by 4 bases and J by 9 bases, with 10 bases between. The germline CDR1 and CDR2 sequences are GTSNPN and SVGIG (reference sequence).

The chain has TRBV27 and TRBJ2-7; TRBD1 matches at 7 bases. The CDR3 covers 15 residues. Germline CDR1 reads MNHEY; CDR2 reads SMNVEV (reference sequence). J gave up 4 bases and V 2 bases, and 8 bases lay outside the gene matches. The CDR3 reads CASSLAGGSVYEQYF. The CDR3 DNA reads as TGTGCCAGCAGTTTAGCAGGGGGTTCCGTTTACGAGCAGTACTTC.

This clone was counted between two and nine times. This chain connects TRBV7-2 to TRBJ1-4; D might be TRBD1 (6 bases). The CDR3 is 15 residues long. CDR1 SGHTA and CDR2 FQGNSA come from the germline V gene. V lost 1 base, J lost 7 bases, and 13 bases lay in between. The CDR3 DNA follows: TGTGCCAGCAGCTTAGAGGGGGGGCTGAGTGAAAAACTGTTTTTT. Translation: CASSLEGGLSEKLFF.

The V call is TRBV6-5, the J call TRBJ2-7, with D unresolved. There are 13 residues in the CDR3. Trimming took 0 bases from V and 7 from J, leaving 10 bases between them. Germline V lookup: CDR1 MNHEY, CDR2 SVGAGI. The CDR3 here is CASSYSTGQEQYF. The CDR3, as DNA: TGTGCCAGCAGTTACTCTACTGGCCAGGAGCAGTACTTC.

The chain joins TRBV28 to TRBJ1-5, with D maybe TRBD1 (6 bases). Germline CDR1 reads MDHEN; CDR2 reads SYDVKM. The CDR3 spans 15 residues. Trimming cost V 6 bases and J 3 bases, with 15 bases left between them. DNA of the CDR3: TGTGCCAGCAGGGGATACACAGGGTTCAATCAGCCCCAGCATTTT. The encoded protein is CASRGYTGFNQPQHF.

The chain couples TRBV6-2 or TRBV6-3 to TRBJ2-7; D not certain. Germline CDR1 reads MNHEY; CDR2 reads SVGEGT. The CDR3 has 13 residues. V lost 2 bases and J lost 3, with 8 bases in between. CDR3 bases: TGTGCCAGCAGTTACGATATATACTACGAGCAGTACTTC. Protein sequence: CASSYDIYYEQYF.

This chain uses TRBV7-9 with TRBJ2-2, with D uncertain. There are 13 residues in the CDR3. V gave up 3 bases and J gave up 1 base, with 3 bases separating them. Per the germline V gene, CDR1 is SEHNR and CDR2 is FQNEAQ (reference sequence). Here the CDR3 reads CASSFGNTGELFF. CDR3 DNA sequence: TGTGCCAGCAGCTTCGGGAACACCGGGGAGCTGTTTTTT.

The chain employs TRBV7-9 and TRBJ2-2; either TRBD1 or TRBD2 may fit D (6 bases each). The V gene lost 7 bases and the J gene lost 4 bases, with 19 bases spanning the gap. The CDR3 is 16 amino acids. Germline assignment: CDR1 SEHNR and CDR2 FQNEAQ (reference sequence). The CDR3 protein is CASKGRGQGITGELFF. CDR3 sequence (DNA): TGTGCCAGCAAAGGCCGGGGGCAGGGGATCACCGGGGAGCTGTTTTTT.

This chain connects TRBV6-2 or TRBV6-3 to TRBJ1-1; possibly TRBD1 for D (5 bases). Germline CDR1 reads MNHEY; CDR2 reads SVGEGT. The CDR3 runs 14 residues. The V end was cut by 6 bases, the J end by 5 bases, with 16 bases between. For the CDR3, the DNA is TGTGCCAGCAGCAGAGGGGCCCCGGGGACTGAAGCTTTCTTT. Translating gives CASSRGAPGTEAFF.

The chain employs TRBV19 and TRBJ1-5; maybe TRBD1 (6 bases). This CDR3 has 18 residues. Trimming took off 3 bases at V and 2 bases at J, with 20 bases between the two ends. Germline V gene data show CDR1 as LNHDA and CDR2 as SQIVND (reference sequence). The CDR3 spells CASSISTYRVGGNQPQHF. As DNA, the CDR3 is TGTGCCAGTAGTATCTCGACGTACAGGGTGGGTGGCAATCAGCCCCAGCATTTT.

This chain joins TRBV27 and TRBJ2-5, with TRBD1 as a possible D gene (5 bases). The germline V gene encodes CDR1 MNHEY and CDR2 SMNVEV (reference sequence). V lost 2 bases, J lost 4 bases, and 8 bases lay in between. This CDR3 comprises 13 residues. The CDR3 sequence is CASSLRQLETQYF. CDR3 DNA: TGTGCCAGCAGTTTACGACAGCTAGAGACCCAGTACTTC.

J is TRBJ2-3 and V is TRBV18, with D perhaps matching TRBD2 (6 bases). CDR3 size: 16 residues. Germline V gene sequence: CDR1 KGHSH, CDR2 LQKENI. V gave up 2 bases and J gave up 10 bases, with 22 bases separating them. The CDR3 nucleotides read TGTGCCAGCTCACCAAGACTCGTAGCGGAAACTCTCCCGCAGTATTTT. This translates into CASSPRLVAETLPQYF.

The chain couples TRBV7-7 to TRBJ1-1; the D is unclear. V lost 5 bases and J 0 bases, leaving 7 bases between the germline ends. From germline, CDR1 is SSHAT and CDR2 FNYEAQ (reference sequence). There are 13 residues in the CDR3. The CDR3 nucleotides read TGTGCCAGCAGCCCTCTATTGAACACTGAAGCTTTCTTT. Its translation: CASSPLLNTEAFF.

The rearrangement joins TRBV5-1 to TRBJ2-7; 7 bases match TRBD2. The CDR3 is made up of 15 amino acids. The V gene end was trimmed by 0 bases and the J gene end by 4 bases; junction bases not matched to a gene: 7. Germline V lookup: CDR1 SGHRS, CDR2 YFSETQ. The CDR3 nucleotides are TGCGCCAGCAGCTTGGGGGGCGGGGGTTTTTACGAGCAGTACTTC. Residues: CASSLGGGGFYEQYF.

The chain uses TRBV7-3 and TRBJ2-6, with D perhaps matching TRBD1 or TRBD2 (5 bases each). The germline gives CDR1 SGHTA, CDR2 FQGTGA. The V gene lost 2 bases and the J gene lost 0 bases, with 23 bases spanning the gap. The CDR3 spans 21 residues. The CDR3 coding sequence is TGTGCCAGCAGCTTATCGGGCCCGGGGCAGGAGGTCTTCTCTGGGGCCAACGTCCTGACTTTC. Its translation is CASSLSGPGQEVFSGANVLTF.

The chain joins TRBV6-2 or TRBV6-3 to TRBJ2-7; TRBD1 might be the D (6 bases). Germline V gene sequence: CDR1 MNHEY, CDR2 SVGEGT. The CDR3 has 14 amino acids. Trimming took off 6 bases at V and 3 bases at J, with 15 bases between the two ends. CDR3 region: CASSKYTRGYEQYF. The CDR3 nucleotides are TGTGCCAGCAGCAAGTATACCAGGGGCTACGAGCAGTACTTC.

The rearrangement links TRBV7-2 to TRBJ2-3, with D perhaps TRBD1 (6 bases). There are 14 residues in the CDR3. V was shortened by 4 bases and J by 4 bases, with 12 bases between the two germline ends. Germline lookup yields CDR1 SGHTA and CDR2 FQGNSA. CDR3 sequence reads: CASSSTGTADTQYF. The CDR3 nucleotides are TGTGCCAGCAGCTCGACAGGTACGGCAGATACGCAGTATTTT.

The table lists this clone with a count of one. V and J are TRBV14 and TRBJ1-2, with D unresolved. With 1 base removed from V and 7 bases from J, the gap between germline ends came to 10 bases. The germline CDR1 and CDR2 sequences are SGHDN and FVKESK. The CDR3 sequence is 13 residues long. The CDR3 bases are TGTGCCAGCAGCCAAGGGGGATCGGGTGGCTACACCTTC. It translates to CASSQGGSGGYTF.

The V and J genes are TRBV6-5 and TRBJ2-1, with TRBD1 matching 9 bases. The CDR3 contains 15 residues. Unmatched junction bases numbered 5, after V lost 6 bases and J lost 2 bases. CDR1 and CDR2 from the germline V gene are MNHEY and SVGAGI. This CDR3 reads CASRERDRAYNEQFF. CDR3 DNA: TGTGCCAGCAGGGAGAGGGACAGGGCCTACAATGAGCAGTTCTTC.

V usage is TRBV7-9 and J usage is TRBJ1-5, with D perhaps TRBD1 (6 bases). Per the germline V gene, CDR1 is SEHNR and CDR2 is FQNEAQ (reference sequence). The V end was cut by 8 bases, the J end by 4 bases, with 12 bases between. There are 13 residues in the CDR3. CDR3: CASSNDRNQPQHF. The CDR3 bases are TGTGCCAGCTCGAACGACAGGAATCAGCCCCAGCATTTT.

CDR3 DNA sequence: TGTGCCATCAGGGGGACCTCCTACAATGAGCAGTTCTTC. It yields the protein CAIRGTSYNEQFF. This sequence joins TRBV10-3 and TRBJ2-1; D assignment may be TRBD1 or TRBD2 (5 bases each). With 6 bases removed from V and 0 bases from J, the gap between germline ends came to 6 bases. This CDR3 comprises 13 residues. Per the germline V gene, CDR1 is ENHRY and CDR2 is SYGVKD.

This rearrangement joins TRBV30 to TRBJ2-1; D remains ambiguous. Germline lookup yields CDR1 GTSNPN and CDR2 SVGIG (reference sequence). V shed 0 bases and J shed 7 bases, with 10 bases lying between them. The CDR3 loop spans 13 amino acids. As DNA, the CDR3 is TGTGCCTGGAGTGTACGAGGCGGAAATGAGCAGTTCTTC. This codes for CAWSVRGGNEQFF.